These 8 T cell receptor beta chains were sequenced from one sample in a study of T cell repertoires in cytomegalovirus infection. MiXCR, run by TCRdb on the reads, gives a single entry per CDR3 protein. The sample comprises under 300,000 distinct CDR3 sequences, over 15% of which are singletons, and about 45% rests with the top ten. Material for sequencing was CD8+ T cells from PBMCs. The receptors here all came from a human donor in good health (CMV status not recorded). Some clones in this sample may be carry-over from other donors' samples.

This clonotype has at least ten counts. The chain employs TRBV7-6 and TRBJ2-1, with TRBD1 matching 9 bases. The CDR3 covers 15 residues. From germline, CDR1 is SGHVS and CDR2 FNYEAQ. V lost 2 bases, J lost 4 bases, and 3 bases stayed unmatched. CDR3 nucleotide sequence: TGTGCCAGCAGCTTAATACAGGGGGCGTACAATGAGCAGTTCTTC. Protein product: CASSLIQGAYNEQFF.

This clonotype was counted many times. The chain uses TRBV6-2 or TRBV6-3 and TRBJ2-7, with 9 bases identical to TRBD1. The CDR3 runs 14 residues. With 8 bases clipped from V and 4 bases from J, the junction kept 9 bases outside the gene matches. The germline V gene has CDR1 MNHEY and CDR2 SVGEGT. The DNA for the CDR3 is TGTGCCAGCCTCAGAGGGACAGGGCGGTACGAGCAGTACTTC. Its translation is CASLRGTGRYEQYF.

V gene TRBV28 combines with J gene TRBJ2-7; D perhaps matches TRBD1 (6 bases). The V end lost 5 bases, the J end lost 1 base, and 12 bases lay between the germline ends. Germline lookup yields CDR1 MDHEN and CDR2 SYDVKM. The CDR3 extends over 14 amino acids. The CDR3 sequence is CASSPPGHSYEQYF. The CDR3 DNA reads as TGTGCCAGCAGTCCGCCGGGACATTCCTACGAGCAGTACTTC.

At least ten counts were recorded for this clonotype. The chain has TRBV20-1 and TRBJ1-6; the match to TRBD1 covers 9 bases. CDR3 length: 16 residues. Germline CDR1 is DFQATT and CDR2 is SNEGSKA (reference sequence). V dropped 3 bases and J dropped 7; count of bases not matched to a gene: 10. The CDR3 loop is CSARPLTGGLNSPLHF. CDR3 nucleotide sequence: TGCAGTGCTAGGCCATTGACAGGGGGATTAAATTCACCCCTCCACTTT.

J is TRBJ1-2 and V is TRBV2; 7 bases line up with TRBD1. The CDR3 runs 16 residues. V shed 5 bases, J shed 3 bases, and the junction held 12 bases outside the gene matches. The germline V gene has CDR1 SNHLY and CDR2 FYNNEI. The CDR3 here is CASSSSDRASYYGYTF. DNA for the CDR3: TGTGCCAGCAGTTCTTCTGACAGGGCGTCCTACTATGGCTACACCTTC.

This clonotype was recorded a few times. This chain links TRBV7-6 with TRBJ1-1; D is undetermined. The CDR3 totals 12 residues. V lost 4 bases and J 9 bases, leaving 12 bases between the germline ends. Germline lookup yields CDR1 SGHVS and CDR2 FNYEAQ. The CDR3 DNA follows: TGTGCCAGCAGCTCAATATATACCCAAGCTTTCTTT. Translated, it gives CASSSIYTQAFF.

In this sample, this clonotype turned up many times. The chain couples TRBV7-2 to TRBJ2-1; TRBD2 is a possible D gene (6 bases). The CDR3 length is 15 residues. V lost 5 bases and J 4 bases, leaving 15 bases between the germline ends. Germline loops: CDR1 SGHTA, CDR2 FQGNSA. The CDR3 protein is CASSLSEGGYNEQFF. The CDR3 DNA is TGTGCCAGCAGCCTTTCGGAGGGCGGATACAATGAGCAGTTCTTC.

This clonotype appeared a few times. The rearrangement uses TRBV28 and TRBJ2-3; the D gene could be TRBD1 or TRBD2 (5 bases each). Germline CDR1 MDHEN, CDR2 SYDVKM. The CDR3 extends over 16 amino acids. V was cut by 4 bases and J by 4 bases, with 18 bases left in between. CDR3: CASSSPRDVGPDTQYF. The CDR3 region has the DNA TGTGCCAGCAGTTCCCCCCGGGACGTCGGGCCAGATACGCAGTATTTT.